The entry below describes one T cell receptor (beta chain). Its cognate antigen is unknown. Germline V gives CDR1 ENHRY, CDR2 SYGVKD. The CDR3 length is 13 residues. V was trimmed by 0 bases and J by 3 bases, leaving 6 bases between them. This specimen belongs to a study of post-analysis software for immune sequencing data. The authors incorporated unique molecular identifiers into the TCR beta cDNA libraries. Some 500,000 cDNA molecules came from around 1 to 9.1 million T cells. TCRdb reanalysed the PCR reads using MiXCR and keeps one entry per CDR3 protein. The sample lists more than 350,000 distinct CDR3 sequences; 39% were seen once. Study observations and caveats: With TRBV5-6, TRBV5-1 and TRBV20-1 included, about five TRBV segments were more frequent in patients than in controls.

This clonotype was sampled from a girl aged 2 to 9 with multiple sclerosis. This chain connects TRBV10-3 to TRBJ2-7, with D possibly being TRBD2 (5 bases). Input material: blood. CDR3 DNA sequence: TGTGCCATCAGTGAGTCCGGGGACTACGAGCAGTACTTC. Translating it yields CAISESGDYEQYF.